The source of this T cell receptor beta chain is a study of T-cell reconstitution after alpha-beta-depleted transplantation in children. CDR3 length: 16 residues. V shed 0 bases and J shed 6 bases, with 15 bases lying between them. Using unique molecular identifiers, the investigators prepared the TCRbeta library. Using its own MiXCR run on the PCR reads, TCRdb lists one record per CDR3 protein. The data contain fewer than 1 million distinct CDR3 sequences, about 15% of them singletons. This clonotype was obtained from a male patient younger than 18 who had a stem cell transplant for acute lymphoblastic leukemia, so the T cells may come from the graft donor. The chain uses TRBV12-3 or TRBV12-4 and TRBJ1-5; D gene ambiguous. The specimen comprised PBMCs, mostly from graft donor cells, sampled 360 days after TCRalphabeta/CD19-depleted stem cell transplant. CDR3 sequence: CASSLARREGFQPQHF. The CDR3 bases are TGTGCCAGCAGTTTAGCGCGGAGGGAGGGTTTTCAGCCCCAGCATTTT.